Shown below are 30 T cell receptor beta chains from a single sample sequenced in a study of STAT5B mutations in CD4+ large granular lymphocyte leukemia. Here immunoSEQ multiplex PCR was the method, and the copy in TCRdb shows in-frame clones only, minus some. The table records tens of thousands of clones, about two thirds of them present only once. The sequenced material came from CD4+ T cells from blood buffy coats. The origin of the receptors is a human donor in good health.

The rearrangement uses TRBV5-6 and TRBJ1-5; 9 nucleotides line up with TRBD1. V lost 2 bases and J lost 9; bases outside the gene matches: 12. Germline V lookup: CDR1 SGHDT, CDR2 YYEEEE. The CDR3 sequence is 16 residues long. The DNA for the CDR3 is TGTGCCAGCAGCTTCAACAGGGGGCGGGGCACGATGCCCCAGCATTTT. Protein product: CASSFNRGRGTMPQHF.

The V gene is TRBV6-5, the J gene TRBJ2-1, with 8 nucleotides matching TRBD1. CDR3 length: 15 residues. Germline-derived CDR1 and CDR2 are MNHEY and SVGAGI. V lost 6 bases to trimming and J lost 4 bases; unmatched junction nucleotides: 8. The CDR3 nucleotides are TGTGCCAGCAGGGAACGGACAGGGCTATACAATGAGCAGTTCTTC. This gives the protein CASRERTGLYNEQFF.

The chain links TRBV29-1 to TRBJ2-7, with D perhaps TRBD1 (6 bases). V dropped 3 bases and J dropped 9 bases, with 15 bases sitting between them. The germline V gene has CDR1 SQVTM and CDR2 ANQGSEA. This CDR3 contains 12 residues. CDR3 nucleotides: TGCAGCGTTGATGAAGGGGGTATGGTGCAGTACTTC. Its protein product is CSVDEGGMVQYF.

The rearrangement links TRBV7-2 to TRBJ2-6; perhaps TRBD1 as D (6 bases). The CDR3 is made up of 16 amino acids. Germline CDR1 and CDR2: SGHTA and FQGNSA. The germline V and J ends were trimmed by 5 bases and 2 bases, with 13 bases remaining between them. CDR3 bases: TGTGCCAGCAGCCCTCAGGGGAGTGCTGGGGCCAACGTCCTGACTTTC. Translating gives CASSPQGSAGANVLTF.

V and J are TRBV12-5 and TRBJ2-2; TRBD2 might be the D (5 bases). Germline assignment: CDR1 LGHNT and CDR2 FRNRAP. V lost 1 base, J lost 3 bases, and 18 bases lay in between. The CDR3 length is 18 residues. The CDR3 reads CASGLAPSLARDTGELFF. In DNA form, the CDR3 reads TGTGCTAGTGGTTTGGCCCCTAGCTTAGCACGGGACACCGGGGAGCTGTTTTTT.

The V gene is TRBV5-6, the J gene TRBJ1-2; D gene uncertain. Germline loops: CDR1 SGHDT, CDR2 YYEEEE. V gave up 2 bases and J gave up 3 bases, with 14 bases separating them. The CDR3 length is 15 residues. This CDR3 is CASSFAGRTYYGYTF. CDR3 nucleotide sequence: TGTGCCAGCAGCTTTGCCGGGAGAACCTACTATGGCTACACCTTC.

This clone appeared a few times. V gene TRBV5-1 combines with J gene TRBJ1-4, with 10 nucleotides matching TRBD1. The length of the CDR3 is 15 residues. Germline CDR1 is SGHRS and CDR2 is YFSETQ. V lost 0 bases and J lost 7; bases outside the gene matches: 3. CDR3 in DNA: TGCGCCAGCAGCTTGGCCGGGACAGGGGCTGAAAAACTGTTTTTT. Its translation is CASSLAGTGAEKLFF. Full variable domain (missing parts from reference TRBV5-1 and TRBJ1-4): KAGVTQTPRYLIKTRGQQVTLSCSPISGHRSVSWYQQTPGQGLQFLFEYFSETQRNKGNFPGRFSGRQFSNSRSEMNVSTLELGDSALYLCASSLAGTGAEKLFFGSGTQLSVL.

This sequence joins TRBV9 and TRBJ1-2, with D perhaps TRBD1 (5 bases). With 2 bases removed from V and 3 bases from J, the gap between germline ends came to 8 bases. This CDR3 region has 13 residues. CDR1 and CDR2 (germline): SGDLS, YYNGEE. This chain's CDR3 is CASSVDTDYGYTF. As DNA, the CDR3 is TGTGCCAGCAGCGTGGACACCGACTATGGCTACACCTTC.

This clone was seen only a few times. The DNA for the CDR3 is TGCGCCAGCAGCCAGGACAGACAGGGGGCAGGGGATCAGCCCCAGCATTTT. This sequence encodes CASSQDRQGAGDQPQHF. V and J are TRBV4-1 and TRBJ1-5, with TRBD1 identical over 10 bases. This CDR3 contains 17 residues. Trimming removed 3 bases from V and 5 bases from J; junction bases left unmatched: 10. Germline lookup yields CDR1 MGHRA and CDR2 YSYEKL.

The chain combines TRBV6-5 with TRBJ2-3; D is unclear. The CDR3 is made up of 13 amino acids. Trimming took off 1 base at V and 1 base at J, with 3 bases between the two ends. Looked up from germline, CDR1 is MNHEY and CDR2 is SVGAGI. The CDR3 bases are TGTGCCAGCAGTTACTTCGGCACAGATACGCAGTATTTT. This gives the protein CASSYFGTDTQYF.

The chain uses TRBV11-2 and TRBJ2-5; D possibly matches TRBD1 or TRBD2 (5 bases each). V shed 3 bases and J shed 6 bases, with 14 bases lying between them. This CDR3 region has 14 residues. Germline V gene lookup returns CDR1 SGHAT and CDR2 FQNNGV. Here the CDR3 DNA reads TGTGCCAGCAGCTTTGGGGCCGGGGTGCAGACCCAGTACTTC. It encodes CASSFGAGVQTQYF.

This clone was detected a few times. CDR3 residues: CASSYNYATNSYEQYF. In nucleotides, the CDR3 is TGTGCCAGCAGTTACAACTATGCGACTAATTCCTACGAGCAGTACTTC. This sequence joins TRBV6-6 and TRBJ2-7; TRBD2 might be the D (5 bases). Between the trimmed V and J ends, which lost 2 bases and 1 base, there was a span of 15 bases. CDR1 is MNHNY, CDR2 SVGAGI, per germline (reference sequence). The CDR3 consists of 16 residues.

This clone was counted a few times. The chain uses TRBV7-9 and TRBJ1-4; possible D gene TRBD1, 5 bases. Germline V gene data show CDR1 as SEHNR and CDR2 as FQNEAQ (reference sequence). V was shortened by 3 bases and J by 0 bases, with 17 bases between the two germline ends. The length of the CDR3 is 18 residues. CDR3 bases: TGTGCCAGCAGCTTCTATGTCGGGGCCGGGACAACTAATGAAAAACTGTTTTTT. Translation: CASSFYVGAGTTNEKLFF.

This clone showed up just a few times. The DNA is left out, because the CDR3 cannot be placed on it with certainty; the CDR3 is given as TCRdb lists it. The rearrangement joins TRBV21-1 to TRBJ1-6. TRBV21-1 is assigned pseudogene status. With termini counted, the CDR3 has 17 amino acids. CDR3 region: CASSARPRFGGGSPLHF.

V usage is TRBV23-1 and J usage is TRBJ1-2, with 7 bases matching TRBD1. TRBV23-1 is noted as an ORF with a role that remains uncertain. CDR3 length: 15 residues. Losses at the gene ends were 7 bases for V and 4 bases for J; bases not matched to a gene: 12. CDR3 nucleotide sequence: TGCGCCAGCACAACCCGACAGGGAATCTGCTATGGCTACACCTTC. Protein sequence: CASTTRQGICYGYTF.

This clone has just one count. The CDR3 sequence: CASSNFPLGGGTDTQYF. The CDR3 coding sequence is TGTGCCAGCAGCAACTTTCCCCTGGGGGGGGGCACAGATACGCAGTATTTT. The chain joins TRBV2 to TRBJ2-3; 7 bases align to TRBD2. The V segment lost 6 bases and the J segment 1 base; nucleotides outside the gene matches: 13. The CDR3 contains 17 residues. Germline CDR1 SNHLY, CDR2 FYNNEI.

The rearrangement links TRBV6-1 to TRBJ1-2; D is unclear. The germline CDR1 and CDR2 sequences are MNHNS and SASEGT. The V end was cut by 8 bases, the J end by 2 bases, with 6 bases between. The CDR3 length is 11 residues. The CDR3 bases are TGTGCCAGCGACAAAAACTATGGCTACACCTTC. As protein: CASDKNYGYTF.

This clone was picked up a small number of times. This chain links TRBV10-3 with TRBJ1-1; D possibly corresponds to TRBD1 (5 bases). This CDR3 region has 12 residues. V lost 6 bases, J lost 3 bases, and 8 bases lay in between. Germline V gene data show CDR1 as ENHRY and CDR2 as SYGVKD. The CDR3 coding sequence is TGTGCCATCAGAGACAGTCACACTGAAGCTTTCTTT. It translates to CAIRDSHTEAFF.

This clone turned up a few times. The chain carries TRBV5-1 and TRBJ1-1; D uncertain. The germline V and J ends were trimmed by 3 bases and 3 bases, with 9 bases remaining between them. CDR1 and CDR2 (germline): SGHRS, YFSETQ. The CDR3 contains 13 residues. The CDR3 sequence: CASSYGGDTEAFF. The CDR3 DNA sequence: TGCGCCAGCAGCTATGGCGGGGACACTGAAGCTTTCTTT.

The count of this clone is one. The genes are TRBV5-1 and TRBJ2-1, with a tentative D call TRBD2 (6 bases). CDR1 and CDR2 (germline): SGHRS, YFSETQ. Trimming shortened V by 1 base and J by 10 bases, and 12 bases separated the two germline ends. The CDR3 runs to 13 residues. In DNA form, the CDR3 reads TGCGCCAGCAGCTTGAGAAGTAGCGGCGAGCAGTTCTTC. It is translated as CASSLRSSGEQFF.

Of note for this clone: Other DNA sequences in the same sample also yield this CDR3. The rearrangement links TRBV5-1 to TRBJ1-1; tentatively, D is TRBD1 (5 bases). Trimming removed 0 bases from V and 0 bases from J, with 6 bases in between. From germline, CDR1 is SGHRS and CDR2 YFSETQ. The CDR3 is 14 residues long. CDR3 nucleotides: TGCGCCAGCAGCTTGGAAGGGGTGAACACTGAAGCTTTCTTT. Translated: CASSLEGVNTEAFF.

This clone was seen a few times. The chain joins TRBV7-3 to TRBJ1-3; 7 bases align to TRBD1. CDR1 and CDR2 from the germline V gene are SGHTA and FQGTGA. Trimming at V came to 5 bases and at J to 4 bases, leaving 8 bases not matched to a gene. The CDR3 runs to 15 residues. CDR3 in DNA: TGTGCCAGCAGCCAAGTTTCAGGGGGAGGAAACACCATATATTTT. Its translation is CASSQVSGGGNTIYF.

The gene calls are TRBV6-1 and TRBJ2-1, with TRBD2 matching 12 bases. V lost 7 bases, J lost 9 bases, and 7 bases stayed unmatched. CDR1 MNHNS and CDR2 SASEGT come from the germline V gene. The CDR3 is 14 amino acids. The CDR3 coding sequence is TGTGCCAGCAACCCTAGCGGGGGGGAGGCTGAGCAGTTCTTC. Protein product: CASNPSGGEAEQFF.

This rearrangement joins TRBV5-1 to TRBJ2-3, with TRBD1 as a possible D gene (6 bases). From germline, CDR1 is SGHRS and CDR2 YFSETQ. This CDR3 comprises 14 residues. The V end was cut by 4 bases, the J end by 2 bases, with 11 bases between. The CDR3 spells CASSLGHPTDTQYF. The CDR3, as DNA: TGCGCCAGCAGCCTGGGACACCCCACAGATACGCAGTATTTT.

The V and J genes are TRBV4-3 and TRBJ2-3; D is unresolved. Trimming cost V 0 bases and J 8 bases, with 18 bases left between them. The CDR3 consists of 16 residues. The germline V gene has CDR1 LGHNA and CDR2 YSLEER. The CDR3 coding sequence is TGCGCCAGCAGCCAAGATGCCCTTATAGCCGGTGGTACGCAGTATTTT. Translated: CASSQDALIAGGTQYF.

The V call is TRBV21-1, the J call TRBJ1-3; the D call of TRBD1 is as the table states it, not checked on the DNA. TRBV21-1 constitutes a pseudogene. The CDR3 is 20 residues long. CDR3 sequence reads: CASSKVDRDRGSHSGNTIYF. CDR3 sequence (DNA): TGTGCCAGCAGCAAAGTGGATCGGGACAGGGGCAGTCACTCTGGAAACACCATATATTTT.

The rearrangement uses TRBV6-5 and TRBJ2-5, with a tentative D call TRBD1 (5 bases). Trimming took 0 bases from V and 3 from J, leaving 8 bases between them. The germline CDR1 and CDR2 sequences are MNHEY and SVGAGI. This CDR3 is 14 amino acids long. The CDR3 reads CASSYSGREETQYF. In DNA, the CDR3 is TGTGCCAGCAGTTACTCGGGCAGGGAAGAGACCCAGTACTTC.

The chain uses TRBV6-1 and TRBJ2-2; D gene ambiguous. Trimming took off 6 bases at V and 13 bases at J, with 18 bases between the two ends. There are 13 residues in the CDR3. Looked up from germline, CDR1 is MNHNS and CDR2 is SASEGT. For the CDR3, the DNA is TGTGCCAGCAGGGAATCCGGGCCCCGTGGGCTGTTTTTT. It is translated as CASRESGPRGLFF.

The chain is built from TRBV5-1 and TRBJ2-1; D might be TRBD2 (6 bases). This CDR3 has 16 amino acids. The V end was cut by 0 bases, the J end by 4 bases, with 14 bases between. The V gene's germline CDR1 is SGHRS and CDR2 YFSETQ. This CDR3 reads CASSLGPGAGYNEQFF. In DNA form, the CDR3 reads TGCGCCAGCAGCTTGGGCCCGGGAGCAGGATACAATGAGCAGTTCTTC.

This chain connects TRBV7-2 to TRBJ2-3, with TRBD1 matching over 9 bases. In germline, CDR1 is SGHTA, CDR2 FQGNSA. The V segment lost 1 base and the J segment 0 bases; nucleotides outside the gene matches: 2. CDR3 size: 16 residues. The CDR3: CASSLGQGGSTDTQYF. Here the CDR3 DNA reads TGTGCCAGCAGCTTAGGACAGGGGGGAAGCACAGATACGCAGTATTTT.